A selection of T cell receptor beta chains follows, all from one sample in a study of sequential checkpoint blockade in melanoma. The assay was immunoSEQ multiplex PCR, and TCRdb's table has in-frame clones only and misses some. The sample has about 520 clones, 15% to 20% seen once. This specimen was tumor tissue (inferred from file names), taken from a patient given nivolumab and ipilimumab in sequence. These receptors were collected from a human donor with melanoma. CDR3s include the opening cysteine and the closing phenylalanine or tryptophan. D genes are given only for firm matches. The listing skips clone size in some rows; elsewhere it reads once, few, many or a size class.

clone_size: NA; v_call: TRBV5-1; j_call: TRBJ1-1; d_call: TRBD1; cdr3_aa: CASSGPGQGVTEAFF; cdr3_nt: TGCGCCAGCAGCGGTCCCGGACAGGGAGTTACTGAAGCTTTCTTT
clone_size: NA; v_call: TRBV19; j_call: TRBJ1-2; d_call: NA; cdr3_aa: CASSTRLNYGYTF; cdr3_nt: TGTGCCAGTAGTACCCGACTTAACTATGGCTACACCTTC
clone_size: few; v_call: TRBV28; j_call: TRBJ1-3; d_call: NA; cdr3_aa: CASTTGGNTIYF; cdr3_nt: TGTGCCAGCACGACAGGAGGAAACACCATATATTTT
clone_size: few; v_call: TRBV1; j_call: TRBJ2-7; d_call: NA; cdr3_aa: CASSQAEAGFEQYF; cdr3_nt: TGCGCCAGCAGCCAGGCCGAAGCGGGTTTCGAGCAGTACTTC
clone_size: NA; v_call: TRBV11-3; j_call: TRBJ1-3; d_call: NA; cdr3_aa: CASSSPGSLENTIYF; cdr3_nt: TGTGCCAGCAGCTCCCCAGGATCCCTGGAGAACACCATATATTTT
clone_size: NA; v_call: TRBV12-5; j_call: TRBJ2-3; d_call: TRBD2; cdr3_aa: CASLQRGGRADTQYF; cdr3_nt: TGTGCCAGTCTCCAGCGGGGGGGCCGCGCAGATACGCAGTATTTT
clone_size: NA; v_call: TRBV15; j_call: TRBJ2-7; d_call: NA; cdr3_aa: CATSRDRRDPSYEQYF; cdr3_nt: TGTGCCACCAGCAGAGATCGGCGGGACCCTTCCTACGAGCAGTACTTC
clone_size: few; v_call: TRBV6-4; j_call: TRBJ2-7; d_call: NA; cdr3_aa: CASSSPHEQYF; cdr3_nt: TGTGCCAGCAGTTCCCCCCACGAGCAGTACTTC
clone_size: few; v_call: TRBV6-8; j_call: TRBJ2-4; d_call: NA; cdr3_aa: CASSYTYTGRPGQYF; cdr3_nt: TGTGCCAGCAGTTACACCTATACAGGTAGGCCTGGGCAGTACTTC
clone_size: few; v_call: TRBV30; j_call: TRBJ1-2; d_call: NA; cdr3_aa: CAWSDLHQWLSDYGYTF; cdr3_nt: TGTGCCTGGAGTGATTTACATCAATGGCTGTCGGACTATGGCTACACCTTC
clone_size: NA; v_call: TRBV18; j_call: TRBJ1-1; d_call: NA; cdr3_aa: CASSPNRNTEAFF; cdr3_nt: TGTGCCAGCTCACCAAACAGGAACACTGAAGCTTTCTTT
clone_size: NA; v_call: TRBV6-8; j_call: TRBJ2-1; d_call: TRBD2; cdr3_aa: CASRHPGLAGRDEQFF; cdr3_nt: TGTGCCAGCAGGCACCCGGGACTAGCGGGACGCGATGAGCAGTTCTTC
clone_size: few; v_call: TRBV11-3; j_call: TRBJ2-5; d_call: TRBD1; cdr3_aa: CASSPFQTGEETQYF; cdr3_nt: TGTGCCAGCAGCCCCTTTCAGACAGGGGAAGAGACCCAGTACTTC
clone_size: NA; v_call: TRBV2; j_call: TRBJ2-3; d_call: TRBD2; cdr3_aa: CASSEERTSGRGGDTQYF; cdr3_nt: TGTGCCAGCAGTGAAGAGAGGACTAGCGGGAGGGGTGGGGATACGCAGTATTTT
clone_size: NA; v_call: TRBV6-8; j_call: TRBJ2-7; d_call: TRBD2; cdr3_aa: CASSQSGRAYEQYF; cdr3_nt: TGTGCCAGCAGCCAGAGCGGGAGGGCCTACGAGCAGTACTTC
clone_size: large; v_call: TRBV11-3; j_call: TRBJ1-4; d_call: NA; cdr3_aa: CASSLDEDIIQEKLFF; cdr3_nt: TGTGCCAGCAGCTTAGACGAGGACATAATCCAGGAAAAACTGTTTTTT
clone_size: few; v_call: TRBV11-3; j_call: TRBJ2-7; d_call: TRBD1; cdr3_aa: CASSTVGTVAYEQYF; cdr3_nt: TGTGCCAGCAGCACCGTGGGGACAGTGGCCTACGAGCAGTACTTC
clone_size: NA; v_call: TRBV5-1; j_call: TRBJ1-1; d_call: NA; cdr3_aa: CASRSVSQNTEAFF; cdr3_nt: TGCGCCAGCAGATCGGTAAGCCAGAACACTGAAGCTTTCTTT
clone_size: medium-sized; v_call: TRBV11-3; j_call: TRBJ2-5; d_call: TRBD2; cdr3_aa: CASSQTSGGVLETQYF; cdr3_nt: TGTGCCAGCAGCCAGACTAGCGGTGGGGTACTGGAGACCCAGTACTTC
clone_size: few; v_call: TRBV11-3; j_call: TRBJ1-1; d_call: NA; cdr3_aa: CASSLSRPGTNTEAFF; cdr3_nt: TGTGCCAGCAGCTTATCCCGGCCGGGGACGAACACTGAAGCTTTCTTT
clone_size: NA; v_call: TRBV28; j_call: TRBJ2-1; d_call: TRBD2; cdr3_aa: CASSGGSTSNEQFF; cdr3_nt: TGTGCCAGCAGTGGCGGGAGTACCTCCAATGAGCAGTTCTTC
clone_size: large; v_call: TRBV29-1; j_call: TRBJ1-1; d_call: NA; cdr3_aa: CSVEDPGREHTEAFF; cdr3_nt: TGCAGCGTTGAAGACCCGGGACGGGAACACACTGAAGCTTTCTTT
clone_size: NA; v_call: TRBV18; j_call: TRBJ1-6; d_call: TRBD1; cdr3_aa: CASSRGGTGLSMGLHF; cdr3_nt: TGTGCCAGCTCACGGGGGGGGACAGGCCTCTCGATGGGCCTCCACTTT
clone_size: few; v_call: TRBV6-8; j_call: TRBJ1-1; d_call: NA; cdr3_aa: CASSFGTGTEAFF; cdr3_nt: TGTGCCAGCAGTTTTGGGACGGGCACTGAAGCTTTCTTT